Listed below are T cell receptor beta chains from one sample, sequenced in a study of shared clonotypes between healthy human individuals. TCRdb's copy holds only in-frame clones and misses some; the assay was immunoSEQ multiplex PCR. The sample includes approximately 2.5 million clones, over 85% seen only once; the top ten take 0.35% to 0.45%. Sequencing used naive CD4+ T cells from PBMCs. These receptors all come from a man aged 18 to 35 in good health. Some clones in this sample may be carry-over from other donors' samples. Both conserved end residues are part of each CDR3. The D gene is left open where the match is weak. The size field is filled for only some rows; it gives once, few, many or a size class.

J | V | D | size | length | DNA | CDR3
TRBJ1-2 | TRBV27 | TRBD1 | NA | 14 | TGTGCCAGCAGGCGGCGGGACAGCCCCTATGGCTACACCTTC | CASRRRDSPYGYTF
TRBJ1-2 | TRBV28 | NA | NA | 13 | TGTGCCAGCAGTTTATTTCAGAGCTATGGCTACACCTTC | CASSLFQSYGYTF
TRBJ1-1 | TRBV6-5 | NA | NA | 16 | TGTGCCAGCAGTTACTCGACGGCCAGGCTGAACACTGAAGCTTTCTTT | CASSYSTARLNTEAFF
TRBJ1-4 | TRBV18 | TRBD1 | NA | 17 | TGTGCCAGCTCATCTCCGGGACAGGCGACAACTAATGAAAAACTGTTTTTT | CASSSPGQATTNEKLFF
TRBJ1-2 | TRBV19 | NA | NA | 15 | TGTGCCAGTAGTACTTACAGCAGCCCTAACTATGGCTACACCTTC | CASSTYSSPNYGYTF
TRBJ1-1 | TRBV30 | NA | NA | 15 | TGTGCCTGGATCCTGGACAGCCAAATGAACACTGAAGCTTTCTTT | CAWILDSQMNTEAFF
TRBJ2-3 | TRBV15 | NA | NA | 14 | TGTGCCACCAGTCTTCCGAGAGGGGCAGATACGCAGTATTTT | CATSLPRGADTQYF
TRBJ2-3 | TRBV11-3 | TRBD2 | NA | 19 | TGTGCCAGCAGCTCCCCGGGGGCGGGAGGGGATTCTAGCACAGATACGCAGTATTTT | CASSSPGAGGDSSTDTQYF
TRBJ2-7 | TRBV4-2 | TRBD2 | NA | 18 | TGTGCCAGCAGCCAAGTCGGGGGGCCAGTAGCGGGAGGGTACGAGCAGTACTTC | CASSQVGGPVAGGYEQYF
TRBJ1-1 | TRBV30 | TRBD1 | NA | 12 | TGTGCCTGGATCGACAGGGACACTGAAGCTTTCTTT | CAWIDRDTEAFF
TRBJ1-1 | TRBV2 | NA | few | 14 | TGTGCCAGCAGGCTCAGGGTCATGAACACTGAAGCTTTCTTT | CASRLRVMNTEAFF
TRBJ1-5 | TRBV18 | NA | NA | 12 | TGTGCCAGCTCACCCTTCGGTCAGCCCCAGCATTTT | CASSPFGQPQHF
TRBJ2-7 | TRBV30 | NA | once | 15 | TGTGCCTGGAGTTATAGGATGCTTGACTCCTACGAGCAGTACTTC | CAWSYRMLDSYEQYF
TRBJ1-4 | TRBV29-1 | NA | NA | 15 | TGCAGCGTGAGAAAGGGGCAAGGAACTAATGAAAAACTGTTTTTT | CSVRKGQGTNEKLFF
TRBJ1-2 | TRBV7-9 | NA | NA | 13 | TGTGCCAGCAGCCGGGGGACCCTCTATGGCTACACCTTC | CASSRGTLYGYTF
TRBJ2-1 | TRBV30 | TRBD2 | once | 14 | TGTGCCTGGAGACTAGCGGGAGCCTACAATGAGCAGTTCTTC | CAWRLAGAYNEQFF
TRBJ1-2 | TRBV5-6 | TRBD1 | NA | 14 | TGTGCCAGCAGCTTAAGACAGGGTCCTACTGGCTACACCTTC | CASSLRQGPTGYTF
TRBJ2-7 | TRBV6-6 | NA | NA | 13 | TGTGCCAGCAGTTACTCTGGTAGCTACGAGCAGTACTTC | CASSYSGSYEQYF
TRBJ2-7 | TRBV5-1 | TRBD1 | NA | 15 | TGCGCCAGCAGCTCCTACCGGGACAGGACCTACGAGCAGTACTTC | CASSSYRDRTYEQYF
TRBJ2-1 | TRBV6-6 | NA | NA | 13 | TGTGCCAGCAGTTACCCGGGACGAAATGAGCAGTTCTTC | CASSYPGRNEQFF
TRBJ1-1 | TRBV11-2 | NA | NA | 13 | TGTGCCAGCAGCTTAGATGAGGGTCCCCAAGCTTTCTTT | CASSLDEGPQAFF
TRBJ2-3 | TRBV6-6 | TRBD2 | NA | 16 | TGTGCCAGCAGTTACGATGGCGGGAGGAGCACAGATACGCAGTATTTT | CASSYDGGRSTDTQYF
TRBJ1-2 | TRBV27 | NA | NA | 15 | TGTGCCAGCATTACCTTCCCCGACTCTCCCCGGGGCTACACCTTC | CASITFPDSPRGYTF
TRBJ1-4 | TRBV28 | NA | once | 12 | TGTGCCAGCAGTCCTTTTAATGAAAAACTGTTTTTT | CASSPFNEKLFF
TRBJ2-5 | TRBV5-1 | NA | NA | 13 | TGCGCCAGCAGCCTCAGGACGGATGAGACCCAGTACTTC | CASSLRTDETQYF
TRBJ2-3 | TRBV7-2 | TRBD2 | NA | 15 | TGTGCCAGCAGCGCTCTCAGAAGGGGAGGGGATACGCAGTATTTT | CASSALRRGGDTQYF
TRBJ2-7 | TRBV28 | NA | once | 15 | TGTGCCAGCAGTTATTCAGCCTCAGACTCCTACGAGCAGTACTTC | CASSYSASDSYEQYF
TRBJ2-2 | TRBV11-2 | NA | NA | 14 | TGTGCCAGCAGCTCCGTATCGGGCACCGGGGAGCTGTTTTTT | CASSSVSGTGELFF
TRBJ2-7 | TRBV18 | NA | NA | 15 | TGTGCCAGCTCACCACGGCAGGGAAAGACCTACGAGCAGTACTTC | CASSPRQGKTYEQYF
TRBJ1-2 | TRBV6-1 | NA | NA | 12 | TGTGCCAGCAGTGAATTCACCTATGGCTACACCTTC | CASSEFTYGYTF
TRBJ2-3 | TRBV29-1 | NA | once | 13 | TGCAGCGTTGTGGTTCCCTACACAGATACGCAGTATTTT | CSVVVPYTDTQYF
TRBJ2-1 | TRBV7-2 | NA | few | 13 | TGTGCCAGCAGCTTAGCGCGGGACAATGAGCAGTTCTTC | CASSLARDNEQFF
TRBJ2-2 | TRBV15 | TRBD2 | once | 20 | TGTGCCACCAGCAGAGATCAAACTAGCGGGAGCCAAGTGAACACCGGGGAGCTGTTTTTT | CATSRDQTSGSQVNTGELFF
TRBJ2-7 | TRBV5-4 | TRBD2 | NA | 14 | TGTGCCAGCAGCGTAGGAGGAGCGGGATACGAGCAGTACTTC | CASSVGGAGYEQYF
TRBJ2-2 | TRBV7-9 | TRBD2 | NA | 18 | TGTGCCAGCAGCCTCGGACTAGCGGGAGGAAGGAACACCGGGGAGCTGTTTTTT | CASSLGLAGGRNTGELFF
TRBJ2-7 | TRBV6-8 | NA | NA | 15 | TGTGCCAGCAGACCGCTAGAATGGAGGGGCCACGAGCAGTACTTC | CASRPLEWRGHEQYF
TRBJ2-3 | TRBV5-1 | NA | NA | 13 | TGCGCCAGCAGCGAAGTGCCCGGGGATACGCAGTATTTT | CASSEVPGDTQYF
TRBJ2-5 | TRBV9 | NA | NA | 17 | TGTGCCAGCACCGTAGGGGCGGATAGAACGTACCAAGAGACCCAGTACTTC | CASTVGADRTYQETQYF
TRBJ2-7 | TRBV6-1 | TRBD1 | NA | 12 | TGTGCCAGCAGGGACAGGGAGCACGAGCAGTACTTC | CASRDREHEQYF
TRBJ2-7 | TRBV7-2 | NA | NA | 17 | TGTGCCAGCAGCTTAGGTGCGGTTGGGACTGTCCTCGGGGAGCAGTACTTC | CASSLGAVGTVLGEQYF
TRBJ1-5 | TRBV28 | NA | NA | 12 | TGTGCGAGTTTAGCCGGCAATCAGCCCCAGCATTTT | CASLAGNQPQHF
TRBJ2-4 | TRBV21-1 | NA | NA | 15 | TGTGCCAGCAGCCGCCCCGAGGTGGCCAAAAACATTCAGTACTTC | CASSRPEVAKNIQYF
TRBJ1-1 | TRBV7-9 | NA | few | 15 | TGTGCCAGCAGCTTCGTCAGGGGCCGGGGCACTGAAGCTTTCTTT | CASSFVRGRGTEAFF
TRBJ2-1 | TRBV5-6 | TRBD2 | NA | 16 | TGTGCCAGCAGCTTGCCCCGCGGGAGCTATTTCAATGAGCAGTTCTTC | CASSLPRGSYFNEQFF
TRBJ2-1 | TRBV27 | TRBD2 | few | 16 | TGTGCCAGCAGTTCTAGACTAGCGGCATCCTACAATGAGCAGTTCTTC | CASSSRLAASYNEQFF